A single sample gave rise to the 11 T cell receptor beta chains below, sequenced in a study of CD8+CD57+ T cells in acquired aplastic anemia. Genomic DNA provided the template from which TCR beta VDJ and CDR3 profiles were obtained. TCRdb re-derived calls from the reads in MiXCR, one entry per CDR3 protein. The data contain about 220,000 distinct CDR3 sequences, around 32% of them singletons. Specimen: sorted CD4+, CD8+, or CD8+CD57+ T cells (not recorded which) from PBMCs. The receptors were gathered from a human donor in good health, serving as a control.

The rearrangement links TRBV25-1 to TRBJ2-1; 13 bases map to TRBD2. V lost 10 bases and J lost 5; bases outside the gene matches: 8. Germline V gene lookup returns CDR1 MGHDK and CDR2 SYGVNS. The CDR3 runs to 15 residues. CDR3 sequence: CAILTGLAGNNEQFF. CDR3 bases: TGTGCCATCCTAACGGGACTAGCGGGGAACAATGAGCAGTTCTTC.

The chain uses TRBV2 and TRBJ2-2; no definite D call. Germline V CDR1 and CDR2: SNHLY, FYNNEI. Trimming took 2 bases from V and 5 from J, leaving 9 bases between them. CDR3 size: 14 residues. For the CDR3, the DNA is TGTGCCAGCAGTGAATTCCCAGGAACCGGGGAGCTGTTTTTT. Its translation: CASSEFPGTGELFF.

In this sample, this clonotype turned up many times. The chain combines TRBV29-1 with TRBJ2-2, with TRBD1 identical over 8 bases. The CDR3 length is 15 residues. The V and J ends lost 4 bases and 3 bases, in that order; junction bases with no gene match: 7. Germline CDR1 is SQVTM and CDR2 is ANQGSEA. The CDR3 sequence: CSVVGHRGDTGELFF. CDR3 nucleotides: TGCAGCGTTGTAGGGCACAGGGGGGACACCGGGGAGCTGTTTTTT.

The chain combines TRBV10-3 with TRBJ1-1, with a weak D call TRBD1 (5 bases). Germline assignment: CDR1 ENHRY and CDR2 SYGVKD. V lost 8 bases, J lost 0 bases, and 16 bases lay in between. The CDR3 runs 15 residues. This chain's CDR3 is CAIGYRGTLNTEAFF. CDR3 nucleotides: TGTGCCATCGGATATAGAGGGACCTTGAACACTGAAGCTTTCTTT.

CDR3 nucleotides: TGTGCCAGTGGACAGTTTAGCTCCTATAATTCACCCCTCCACTTT. Translated: CASGQFSSYNSPLHF. The gene calls are TRBV27 and TRBJ1-6, with a tentative D call TRBD1 (6 bases). The CDR3 spans 15 residues. Germline V gene lookup returns CDR1 MNHEY and CDR2 SMNVEV (reference sequence). V lost 9 bases to trimming and J lost 0 bases, with 12 bases between them.

With respect to this clonotype: Germline is not matched at one junction end, which may reflect a read error. The rearrangement links TRBV5-1 to TRBJ2-5; 16 bases agree with TRBD2. Looked up from germline, CDR1 is SGHRS and CDR2 is YFSETQ. The CDR3 contains 18 residues. CDR3 nucleotides: TGCGTCAGCAGCCCTGGAGGGACTAGCGGGGGGGCAGGGGAGACCCAGTACTTC. As protein: CVSSPGGTSGGAGETQYF.

There are a few counts of this clonotype. Mismatch with germline at one junction end may stem from a read error. This chain joins TRBV14 and TRBJ1-1; 9 positions agree with TRBD1. The length of the CDR3 is 15 residues. Germline V gene sequence: CDR1 SGHDN, CDR2 FVKESK. CDR3 nucleotide sequence: TGTGCCAGCAGCCTATTGACAGGGGGGAATACTGAAGCTCTCTTT. This codes for CASSLLTGGNTEALF.

Concerning this clonotype itself: A much larger clone is a single base away; this may be a read error. This sequence joins TRBV2 and TRBJ1-6; D unclear. Germline lookup yields CDR1 SNHLY and CDR2 FYNNEI. The CDR3 is 14 amino acids. CDR3 sequence reads: CASSLAVYNSPPHF. CDR3 in DNA: TGTGCCAGCAGCCTGGCCGTCTATAATTCACCCCCCCACTTT.

This chain joins TRBV2 and TRBJ1-6, with 8 bases lining up with TRBD1. Trimming took 7 bases from V and 8 from J; bases not matched to a gene: 7. Germline-derived CDR1 and CDR2 are SNHLY and FYNNEI. The CDR3 contains 14 residues. For the CDR3, the DNA is TGTGCCAGCAACCCTCAGGGGGCGGATTCACCCCTCCACTTT. It encodes CASNPQGADSPLHF.

As to this clonotype: A much larger clonotype is one base distant, so this may be a read error. The chain has TRBV20-1 and TRBJ1-1; D is ambiguous. CDR1 and CDR2 (germline): DFQATT, SNEGSKA (reference sequence). The CDR3 runs to 14 residues. The V end was cut by 4 bases, the J end by 1 base, with 13 bases between. CDR3 region: CSATRLGGNTEAFF. CDR3 coding DNA: TGCAGTGCTACCCGACTGGGCGGGAACACTGAAGCTTTCTTT.

V gene TRBV29-1 combines with J gene TRBJ1-1, with D unclear. The CDR3 is 13 residues long. Germline CDR1 SQVTM, CDR2 ANQGSEA. Trimming stripped 7 bases from V and 0 bases from J, with 12 bases between. CDR3 sequence (DNA): TGCAGCGCACAGAGCCAGCTGAACACTGAAGCTTTCTTT. Encoded protein: CSAQSQLNTEAFF.